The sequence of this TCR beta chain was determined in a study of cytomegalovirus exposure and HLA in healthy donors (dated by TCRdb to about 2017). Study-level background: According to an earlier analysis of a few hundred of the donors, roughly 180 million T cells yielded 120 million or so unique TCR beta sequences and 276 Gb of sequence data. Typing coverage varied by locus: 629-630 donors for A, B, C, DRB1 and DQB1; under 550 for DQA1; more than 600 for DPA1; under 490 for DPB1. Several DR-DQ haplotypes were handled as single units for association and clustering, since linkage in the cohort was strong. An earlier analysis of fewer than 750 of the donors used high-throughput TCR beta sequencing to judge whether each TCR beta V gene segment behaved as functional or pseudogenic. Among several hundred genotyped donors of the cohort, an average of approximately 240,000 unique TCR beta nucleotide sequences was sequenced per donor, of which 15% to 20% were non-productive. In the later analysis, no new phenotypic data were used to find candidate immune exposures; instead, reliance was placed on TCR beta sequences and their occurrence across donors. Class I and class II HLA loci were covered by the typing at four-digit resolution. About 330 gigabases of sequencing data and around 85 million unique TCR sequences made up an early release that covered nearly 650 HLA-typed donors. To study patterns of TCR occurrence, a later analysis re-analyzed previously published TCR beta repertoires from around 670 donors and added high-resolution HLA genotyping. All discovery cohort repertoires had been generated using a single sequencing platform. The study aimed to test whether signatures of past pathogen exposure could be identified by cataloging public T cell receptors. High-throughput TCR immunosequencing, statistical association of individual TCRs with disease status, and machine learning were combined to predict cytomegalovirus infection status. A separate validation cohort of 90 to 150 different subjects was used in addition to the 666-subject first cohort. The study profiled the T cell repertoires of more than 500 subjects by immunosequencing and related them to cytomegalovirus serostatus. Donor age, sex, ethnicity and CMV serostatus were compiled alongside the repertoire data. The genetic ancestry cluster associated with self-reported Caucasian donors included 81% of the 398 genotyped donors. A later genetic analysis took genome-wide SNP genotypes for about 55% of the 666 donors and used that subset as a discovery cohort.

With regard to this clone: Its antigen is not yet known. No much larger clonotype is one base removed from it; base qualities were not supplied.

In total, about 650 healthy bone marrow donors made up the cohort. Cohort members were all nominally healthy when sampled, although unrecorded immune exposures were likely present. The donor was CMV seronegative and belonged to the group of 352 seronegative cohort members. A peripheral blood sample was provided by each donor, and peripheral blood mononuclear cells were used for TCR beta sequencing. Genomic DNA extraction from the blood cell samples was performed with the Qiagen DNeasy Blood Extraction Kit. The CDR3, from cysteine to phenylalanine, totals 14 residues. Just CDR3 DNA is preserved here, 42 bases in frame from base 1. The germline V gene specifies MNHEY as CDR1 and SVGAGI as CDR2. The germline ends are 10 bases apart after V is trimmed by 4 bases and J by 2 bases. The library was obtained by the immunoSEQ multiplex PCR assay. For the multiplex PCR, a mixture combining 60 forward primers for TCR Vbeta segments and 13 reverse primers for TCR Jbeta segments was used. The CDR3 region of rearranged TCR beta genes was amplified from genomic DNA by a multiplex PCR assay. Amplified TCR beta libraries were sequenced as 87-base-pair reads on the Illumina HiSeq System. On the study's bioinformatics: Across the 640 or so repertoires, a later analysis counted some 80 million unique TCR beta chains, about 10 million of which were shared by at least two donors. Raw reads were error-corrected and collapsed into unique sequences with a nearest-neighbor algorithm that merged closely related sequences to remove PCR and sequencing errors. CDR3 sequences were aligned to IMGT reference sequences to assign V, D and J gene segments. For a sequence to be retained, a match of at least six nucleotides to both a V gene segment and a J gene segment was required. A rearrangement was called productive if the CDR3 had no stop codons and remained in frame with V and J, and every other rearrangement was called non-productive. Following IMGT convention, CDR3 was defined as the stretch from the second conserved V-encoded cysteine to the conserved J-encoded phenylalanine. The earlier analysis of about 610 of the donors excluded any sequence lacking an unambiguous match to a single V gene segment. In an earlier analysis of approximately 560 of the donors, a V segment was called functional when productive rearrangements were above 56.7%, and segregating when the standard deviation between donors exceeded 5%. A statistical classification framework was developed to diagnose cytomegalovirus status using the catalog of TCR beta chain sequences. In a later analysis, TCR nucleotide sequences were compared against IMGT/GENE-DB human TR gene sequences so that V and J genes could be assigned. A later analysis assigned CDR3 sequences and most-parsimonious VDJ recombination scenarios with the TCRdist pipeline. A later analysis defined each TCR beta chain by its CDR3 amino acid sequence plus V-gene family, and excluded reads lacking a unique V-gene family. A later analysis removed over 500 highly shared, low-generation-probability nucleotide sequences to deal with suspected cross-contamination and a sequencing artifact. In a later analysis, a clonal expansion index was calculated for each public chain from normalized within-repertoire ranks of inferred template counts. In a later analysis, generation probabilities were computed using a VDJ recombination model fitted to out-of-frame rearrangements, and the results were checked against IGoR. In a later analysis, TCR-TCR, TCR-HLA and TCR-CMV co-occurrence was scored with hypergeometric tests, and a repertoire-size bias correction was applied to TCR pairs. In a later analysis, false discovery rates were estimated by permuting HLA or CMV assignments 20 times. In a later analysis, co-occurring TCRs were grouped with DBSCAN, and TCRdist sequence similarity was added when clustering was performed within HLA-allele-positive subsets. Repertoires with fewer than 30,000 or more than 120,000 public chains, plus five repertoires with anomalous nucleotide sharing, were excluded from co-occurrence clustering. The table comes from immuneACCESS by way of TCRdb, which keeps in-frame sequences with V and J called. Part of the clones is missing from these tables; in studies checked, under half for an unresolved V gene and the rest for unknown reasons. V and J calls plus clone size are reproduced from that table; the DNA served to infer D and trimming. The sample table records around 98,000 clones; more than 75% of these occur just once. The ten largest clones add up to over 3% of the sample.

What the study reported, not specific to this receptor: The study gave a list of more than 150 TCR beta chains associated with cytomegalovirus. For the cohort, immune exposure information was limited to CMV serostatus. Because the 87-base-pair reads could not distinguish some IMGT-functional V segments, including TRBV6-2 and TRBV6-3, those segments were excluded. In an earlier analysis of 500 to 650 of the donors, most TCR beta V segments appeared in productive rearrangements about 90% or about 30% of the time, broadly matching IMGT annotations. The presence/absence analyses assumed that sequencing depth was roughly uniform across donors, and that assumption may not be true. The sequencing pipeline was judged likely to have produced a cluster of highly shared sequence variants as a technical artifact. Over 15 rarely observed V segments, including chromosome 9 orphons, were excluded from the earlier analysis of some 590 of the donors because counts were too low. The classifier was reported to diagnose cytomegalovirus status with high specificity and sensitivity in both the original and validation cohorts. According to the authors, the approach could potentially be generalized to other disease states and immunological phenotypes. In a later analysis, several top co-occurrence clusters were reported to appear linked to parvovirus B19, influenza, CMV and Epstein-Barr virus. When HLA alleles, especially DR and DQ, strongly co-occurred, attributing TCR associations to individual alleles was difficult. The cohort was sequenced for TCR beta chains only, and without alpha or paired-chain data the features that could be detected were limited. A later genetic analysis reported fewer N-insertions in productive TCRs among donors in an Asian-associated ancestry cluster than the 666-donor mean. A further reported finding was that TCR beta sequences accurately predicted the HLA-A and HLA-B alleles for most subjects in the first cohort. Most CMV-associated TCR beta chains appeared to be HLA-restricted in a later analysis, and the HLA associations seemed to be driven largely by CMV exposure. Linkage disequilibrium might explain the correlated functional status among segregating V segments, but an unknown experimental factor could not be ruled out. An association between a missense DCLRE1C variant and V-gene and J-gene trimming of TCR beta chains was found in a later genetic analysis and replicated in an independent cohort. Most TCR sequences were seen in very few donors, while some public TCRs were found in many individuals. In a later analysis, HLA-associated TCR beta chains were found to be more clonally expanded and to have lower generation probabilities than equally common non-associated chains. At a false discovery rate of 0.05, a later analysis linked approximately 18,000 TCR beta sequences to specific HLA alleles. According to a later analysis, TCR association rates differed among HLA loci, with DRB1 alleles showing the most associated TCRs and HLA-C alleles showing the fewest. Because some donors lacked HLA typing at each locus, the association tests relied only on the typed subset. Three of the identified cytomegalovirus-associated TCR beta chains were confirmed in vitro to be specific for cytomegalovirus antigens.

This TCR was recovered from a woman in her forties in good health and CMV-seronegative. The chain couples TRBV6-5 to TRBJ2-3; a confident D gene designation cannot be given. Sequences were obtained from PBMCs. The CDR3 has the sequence CASSFTEYTDTQYF. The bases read TGTGCCAGCAGTTTTACAGAATACACAGATACGCAGTATTTT.